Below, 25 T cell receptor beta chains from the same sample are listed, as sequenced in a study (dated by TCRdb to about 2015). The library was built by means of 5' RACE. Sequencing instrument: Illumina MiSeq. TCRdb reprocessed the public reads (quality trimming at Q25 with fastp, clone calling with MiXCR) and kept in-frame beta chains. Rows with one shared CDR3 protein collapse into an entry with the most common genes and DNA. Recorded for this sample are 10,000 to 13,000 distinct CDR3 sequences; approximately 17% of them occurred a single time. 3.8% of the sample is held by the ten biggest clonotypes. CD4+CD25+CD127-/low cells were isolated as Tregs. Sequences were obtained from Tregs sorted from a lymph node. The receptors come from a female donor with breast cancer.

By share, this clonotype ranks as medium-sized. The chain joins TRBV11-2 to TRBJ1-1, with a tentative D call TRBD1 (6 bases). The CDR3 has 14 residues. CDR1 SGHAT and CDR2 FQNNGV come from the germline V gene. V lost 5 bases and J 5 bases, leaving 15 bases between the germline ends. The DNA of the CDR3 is TGTGCCAGCAGCCCAGACAGGAGAAGGACTGAAGCTTTCTTT. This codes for CASSPDRRRTEAFF.

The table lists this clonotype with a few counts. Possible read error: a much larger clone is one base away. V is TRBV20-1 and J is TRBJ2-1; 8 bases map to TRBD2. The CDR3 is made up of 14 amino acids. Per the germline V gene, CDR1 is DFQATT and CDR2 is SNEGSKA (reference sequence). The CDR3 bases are TGCAGGGAGGGGCCACTAGCGGCCAACAATGAGCAGTTCTTC. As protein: CREGPLAANNEQFF.

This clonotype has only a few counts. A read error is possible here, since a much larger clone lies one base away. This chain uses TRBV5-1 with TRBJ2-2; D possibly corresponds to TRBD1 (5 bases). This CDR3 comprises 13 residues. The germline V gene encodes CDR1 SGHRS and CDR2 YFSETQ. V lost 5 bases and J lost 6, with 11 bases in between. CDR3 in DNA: TGCGCCAGCAGTCATCAGGGCGCCGGGGAGCTGTTTTTT. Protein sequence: CASSHQGAGELFF.

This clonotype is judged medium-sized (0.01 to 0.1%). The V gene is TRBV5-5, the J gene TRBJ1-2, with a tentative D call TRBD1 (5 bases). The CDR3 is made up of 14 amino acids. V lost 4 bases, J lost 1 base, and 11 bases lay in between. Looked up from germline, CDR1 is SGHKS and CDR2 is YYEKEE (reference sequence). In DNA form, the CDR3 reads TGTGCCAGCAGCAGCGGAGGGGTTAACTATGGCTACACCTTC. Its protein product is CASSSGGVNYGYTF.

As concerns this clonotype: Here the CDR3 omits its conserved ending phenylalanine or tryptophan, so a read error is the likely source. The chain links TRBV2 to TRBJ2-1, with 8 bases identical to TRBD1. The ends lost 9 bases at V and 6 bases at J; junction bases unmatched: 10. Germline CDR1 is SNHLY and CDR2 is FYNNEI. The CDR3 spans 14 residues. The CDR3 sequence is CASTRGPPRNEQFL. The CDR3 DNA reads TGTGCCAGTACCAGGGGGCCTCCCCGCAATGAGCAGTTCCTC.

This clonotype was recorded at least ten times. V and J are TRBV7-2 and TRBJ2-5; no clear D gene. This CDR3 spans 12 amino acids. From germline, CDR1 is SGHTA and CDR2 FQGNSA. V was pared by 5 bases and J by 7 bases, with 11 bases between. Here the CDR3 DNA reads TGTGCCAGCAGCGTCCCTACGGGGACCCAGTACTTC. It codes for CASSVPTGTQYF.

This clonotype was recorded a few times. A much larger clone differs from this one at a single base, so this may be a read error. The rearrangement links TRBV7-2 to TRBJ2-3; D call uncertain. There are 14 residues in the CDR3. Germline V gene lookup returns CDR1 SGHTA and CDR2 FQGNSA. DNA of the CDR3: TGTGCCAGCAGCTTAGCGGCGGCCTCAGAGACGCAGTATTTT. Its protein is CASSLAAASETQYF. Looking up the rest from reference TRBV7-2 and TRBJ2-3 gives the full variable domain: GAGVSQSPSNKVTEKGKDVELRCDPISGHTALYWYRQSLGQGLEFLIYFQGNSAPDKSGLPSDRFSAERTGGSVSTLTIQRTQQEDSAVYLCASSLAAASETQYFGPGTRLTVL.

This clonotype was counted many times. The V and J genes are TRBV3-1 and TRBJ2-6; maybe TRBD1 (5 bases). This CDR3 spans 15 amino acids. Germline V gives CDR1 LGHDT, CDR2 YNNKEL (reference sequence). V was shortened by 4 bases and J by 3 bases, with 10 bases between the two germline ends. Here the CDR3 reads CASSPQGSGANVLTF. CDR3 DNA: TGTGCCAGCAGCCCCCAGGGTAGTGGGGCCAACGTCCTGACTTTC.

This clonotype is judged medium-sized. The CDR3 DNA reads as TGCGCCAGCAGCCTCCACCCGGGACTCTACGAGCAGTACTTC. As protein: CASSLHPGLYEQYF. V gene TRBV4-1 combines with J gene TRBJ2-7, with D possibly being TRBD2 (6 bases). Trimming cost V 4 bases and J 3 bases, with 13 bases left between them. Germline CDR1 MGHRA, CDR2 YSYEKL. The CDR3 sequence is 14 residues long.

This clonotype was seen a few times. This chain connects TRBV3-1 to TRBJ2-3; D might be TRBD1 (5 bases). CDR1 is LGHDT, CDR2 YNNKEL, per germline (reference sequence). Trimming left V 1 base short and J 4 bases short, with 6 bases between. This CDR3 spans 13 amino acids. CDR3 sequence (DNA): TGTGCCAGCAGCCAAGCAGGGCCAGATACGCAGTATTTT. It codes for CASSQAGPDTQYF.

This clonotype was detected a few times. DNA for the CDR3: TGCGCCAGCAGCCCCCGGGACCTGCGCAGGGGCAATGAGCAGTTCTTC. Protein product: CASSPRDLRRGNEQFF. The V and J genes are TRBV5-1 and TRBJ2-1; a possible D gene is TRBD1 (6 bases). With 4 bases removed from V and 6 bases from J, the gap between germline ends came to 20 bases. This CDR3 region has 16 residues. CDR1 and CDR2 (germline): SGHRS, YFSETQ.

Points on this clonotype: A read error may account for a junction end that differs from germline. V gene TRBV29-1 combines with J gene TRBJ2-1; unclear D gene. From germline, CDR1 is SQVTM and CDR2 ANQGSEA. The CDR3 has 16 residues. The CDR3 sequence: CGVALSFRSSYNEQFF. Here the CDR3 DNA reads TGCGGCGTTGCATTATCCTTTAGAAGCTCCTACAATGAGCAGTTCTTC.

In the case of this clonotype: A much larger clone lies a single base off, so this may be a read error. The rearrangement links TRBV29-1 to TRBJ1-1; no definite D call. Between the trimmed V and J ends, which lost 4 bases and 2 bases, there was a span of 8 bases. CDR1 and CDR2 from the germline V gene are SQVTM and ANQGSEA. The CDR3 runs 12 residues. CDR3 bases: TGCAGCGTTGTTCTTGATAACACTGAAGCTTTCTTT. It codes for CSVVLDNTEAFF.

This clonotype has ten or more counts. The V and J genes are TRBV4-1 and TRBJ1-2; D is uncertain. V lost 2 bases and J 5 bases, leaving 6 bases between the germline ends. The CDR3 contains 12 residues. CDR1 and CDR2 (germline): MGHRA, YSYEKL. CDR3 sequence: CASSQISYGYTF. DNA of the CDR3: TGCGCCAGCAGCCAAATATCATATGGCTACACCTTC.

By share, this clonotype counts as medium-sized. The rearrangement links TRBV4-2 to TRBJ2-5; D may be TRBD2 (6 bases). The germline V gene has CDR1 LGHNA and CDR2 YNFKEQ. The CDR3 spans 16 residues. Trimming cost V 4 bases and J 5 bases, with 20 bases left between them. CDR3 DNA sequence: TGTGCCAGCAGCCGAGCAGGAGCGGAGGGGTACGAGACCCAGTACTTC. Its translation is CASSRAGAEGYETQYF.

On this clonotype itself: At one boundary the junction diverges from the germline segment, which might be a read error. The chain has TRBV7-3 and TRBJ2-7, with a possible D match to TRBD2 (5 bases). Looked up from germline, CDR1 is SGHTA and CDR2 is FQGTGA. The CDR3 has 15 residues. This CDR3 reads CVSSLVDYQLYEQYF. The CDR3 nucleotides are TGTGTCAGCAGCTTGGTTGACTATCAACTCTACGAGCAGTACTTC.

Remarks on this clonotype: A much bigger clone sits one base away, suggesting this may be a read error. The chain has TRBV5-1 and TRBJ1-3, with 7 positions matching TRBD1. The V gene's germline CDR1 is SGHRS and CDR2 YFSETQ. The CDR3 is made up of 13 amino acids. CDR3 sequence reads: CASSLGQGTTIYF. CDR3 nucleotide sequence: TGCGCCAGCAGCTTGGGACAGGGAACCACCATATATTTT.

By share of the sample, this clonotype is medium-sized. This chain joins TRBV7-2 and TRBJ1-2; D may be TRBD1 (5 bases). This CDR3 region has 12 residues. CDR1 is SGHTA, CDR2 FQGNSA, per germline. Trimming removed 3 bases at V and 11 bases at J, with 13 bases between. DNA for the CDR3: TGTGCCAGCAGCTTGGGACCAGGGAGATACACCTTC. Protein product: CASSLGPGRYTF.

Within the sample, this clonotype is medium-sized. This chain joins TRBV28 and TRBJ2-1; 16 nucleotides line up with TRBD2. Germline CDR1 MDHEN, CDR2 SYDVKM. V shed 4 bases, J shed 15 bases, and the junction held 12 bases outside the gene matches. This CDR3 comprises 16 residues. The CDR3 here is CASSSILGLAGGPPFF. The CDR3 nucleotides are TGTGCCAGCAGTTCAATACTGGGACTAGCGGGAGGGCCGCCGTTCTTC. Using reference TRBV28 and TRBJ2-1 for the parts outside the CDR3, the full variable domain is DVKVTQSSRYLVKRTGEKVFLECVQDMDHENMFWYRQDPGLGLRLIYFSYDVKMKEKGDIPEGYSVSREKKERFSLILESASTNQTSMYLCASSSILGLAGGPPFFGPGTRLTVL.

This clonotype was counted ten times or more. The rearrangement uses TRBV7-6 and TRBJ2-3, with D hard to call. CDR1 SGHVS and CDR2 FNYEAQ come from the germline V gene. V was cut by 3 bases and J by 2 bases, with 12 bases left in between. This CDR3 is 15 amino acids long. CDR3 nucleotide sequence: TGTGCCAGCAGCTTCGGAGTTGTCCTCACAGATACGCAGTATTTT. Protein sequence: CASSFGVVLTDTQYF.

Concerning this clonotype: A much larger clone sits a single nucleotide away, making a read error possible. The CDR3 protein is CASQGGTGELFF. The CDR3 DNA is TGTGCCAGCCAGGGCGGGACCGGGGAGCTGTTTTTT. V and J are TRBV6-1 and TRBJ2-2; either TRBD1 or TRBD2 may supply D (5 bases each). CDR1 and CDR2 from the germline V gene are MNHNS and SASEGT. This CDR3 comprises 12 residues. V gave up 8 bases and J gave up 5 bases, with 9 bases separating them.

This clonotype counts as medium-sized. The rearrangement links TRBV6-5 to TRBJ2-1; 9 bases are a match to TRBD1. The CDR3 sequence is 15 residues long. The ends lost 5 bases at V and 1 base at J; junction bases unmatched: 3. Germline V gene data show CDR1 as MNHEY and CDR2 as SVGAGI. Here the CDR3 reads CASSTDRGSYNEQFF. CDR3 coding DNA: TGTGCCAGCAGTACCGACAGGGGGTCCTACAATGAGCAGTTCTTC.

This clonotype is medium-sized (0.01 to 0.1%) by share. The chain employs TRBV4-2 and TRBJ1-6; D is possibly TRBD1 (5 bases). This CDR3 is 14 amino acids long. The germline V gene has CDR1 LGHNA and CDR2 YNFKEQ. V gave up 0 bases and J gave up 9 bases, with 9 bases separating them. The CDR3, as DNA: TGTGCCAGCAGCCAAGAGAGGGGATCTTCACCCCTCCACTTT. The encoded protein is CASSQERGSSPLHF.

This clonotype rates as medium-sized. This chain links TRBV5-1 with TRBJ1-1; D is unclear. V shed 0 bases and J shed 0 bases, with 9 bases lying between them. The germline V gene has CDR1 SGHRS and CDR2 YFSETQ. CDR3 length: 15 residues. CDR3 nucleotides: TGCGCCAGCAGCTTGGATGGGAAGATGAACACTGAAGCTTTCTTT. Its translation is CASSLDGKMNTEAFF.

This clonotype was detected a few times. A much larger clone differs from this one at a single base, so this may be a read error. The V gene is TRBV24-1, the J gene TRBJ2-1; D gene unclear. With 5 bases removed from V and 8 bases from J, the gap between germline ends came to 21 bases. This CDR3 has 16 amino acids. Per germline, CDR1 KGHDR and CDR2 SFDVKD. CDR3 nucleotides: TGTGCCACCAGTGGCCCCCGTCATAGAGCAGGCGATGAGCAGTTCTTC. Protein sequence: CATSGPRHRAGDEQFF.